This T cell receptor beta chain was found in a study of naive and memory T cell subsets. An equimolar mix of two oligonucleotides served as the beta constant-region primer for TRBC1 and TRBC2. Nested alpha and beta constant-region primers with the SP2 primer drove four PCR rounds on ligated cDNA. TCRdb re-called the UMI-ligation and nested PCR reads with MiXCR, one entry per CDR3 protein. The repertoire holds 130,000 to 150,000 distinct CDR3 sequences, with 22% as singletons. Study conclusions and caveats: Naive repertoires, especially CD8, held a few larger clonotypes, possibly memory cells re-expressing CD45RA.

In regard to this clonotype: Antigen unknown.

This CDR3 is 13 amino acids long. Germline CDR1 and CDR2: SQVTM and ANQGSEA. The trim removed 5 bases at V and 5 bases at J, leaving 7 bases unmatched. Material: naive CD4+ T cells from blood. The receptor's source is a human donor in good health. The genes are TRBV29-1 and TRBJ1-1, with TRBD1 matching 8 bases. Here the CDR3 reads CSVITGGRTEAFF. In DNA form, the CDR3 reads TGCAGCGTTATTACAGGGGGTAGAACTGAAGCTTTCTTT.